A selection of T cell receptor beta chains follows, all from one sample in a study of cytomegalovirus exposure and HLA in healthy donors. This table comes from immunoSEQ multiplex PCR, and its TCRdb copy is limited to in-frame clones, with some not included. Of approximately 90,000 clones listed, approximately 77% were seen once; the top ten hold around 4.5%. Sequences were obtained from PBMCs. These receptors were taken from a woman between 40 and 50 years old in good health and CMV-seronegative. Both conserved end residues are part of each CDR3. A D gene is named only where the DNA matches it firmly. Size is stated for part of the rows, as once, few or many counts, or as a class when the clone is expanded.

D gene	clone size	V gene	J gene	CDR3 protein	CDR3 DNA
TRBD2	-	TRBV15	TRBJ2-1	CATSRDRGGLSSYNEQFF	TGTGCCACCAGCAGAGATCGGGGGGGGCTGAGCTCCTACAATGAGCAGTTCTTC
-	-	TRBV15	TRBJ1-6	CATSRDLQGNSPLHF	TGTGCCACCAGCAGAGATTTACAGGGTAATTCACCCCTCCACTTT
-	-	TRBV4-3	TRBJ1-2	CASSQEQGFGGYTF	TGCGCCAGCAGCCAAGAGCAGGGGTTTGGCGGCTACACCTTC
TRBD1	-	TRBV6-5	TRBJ1-1	CASSYSTLQGGTEAFF	TGTGCCAGCAGTTACTCGACTCTCCAGGGGGGAACTGAAGCTTTCTTT
-	-	TRBV5-1	TRBJ2-3	CASSSVPTDTQYF	TGCGCCAGCAGCTCGGTGCCTACAGATACGCAGTATTTT
-	few	TRBV11-2	TRBJ2-3	CASSLLALDTQYF	TGTGCCAGCAGCTTATTAGCCCTAGATACGCAGTATTTT
-	-	TRBV11-2	TRBJ2-7	CASSLVSFEQYF	TGTGCCAGCAGCTTAGTGTCTTTCGAGCAGTACTTC
TRBD1	-	TRBV10-3	TRBJ1-2	CAITPRQGDGYTF	TGTGCCATCACCCCGAGACAGGGGGATGGCTACACCTTC
-	-	TRBV25-1	TRBJ2-3	CASSERGDTQYF	TGTGCCAGCAGTGAACGGGGAGATACGCAGTATTTT
-	-	TRBV27	TRBJ1-1	CASFGRGRTEAFF	TGTGCCTCGTTCGGGAGGGGTCGCACTGAAGCTTTCTTT
-	-	TRBV21-1	TRBJ2-5	CASPAPLQLAKETQYF	TGTGCCAGTCCCGCTCCTCTACAGTTGGCAAAAGAGACCCAGTACTTC
-	-	TRBV6-4	TRBJ2-2	CASSDGPEAGELFF	TGTGCCAGCAGTGACGGCCCCGAGGCCGGGGAGCTGTTTTTT
-	-	TRBV29-1	TRBJ2-7	CSVEEAGGTEQYF	TGCAGCGTTGAAGAGGCAGGGGGGACCGAGCAGTACTTC
TRBD1	-	TRBV18	TRBJ1-2	CASSPVESTGGYGYTF	TGTGCCAGCTCACCGGTGGAATCGACAGGGGGCTATGGCTACACCTTC
TRBD1	-	TRBV7-3	TRBJ2-7	CASSFAPGQGNEQYF	TGTGCCAGCAGCTTCGCGCCGGGACAGGGGAACGAGCAGTACTTC
-	-	TRBV13	TRBJ2-3	CASSSPYARRVSTDTQYF	TGTGCCAGCAGCTCACCCTACGCCCGGCGGGTTAGCACAGATACGCAGTATTTT
-	-	TRBV19	TRBJ1-2	CASSRTESDGYTF	TGTGCCAGTAGTCGGACAGAGTCTGATGGCTACACCTTC
-	-	TRBV7-3	TRBJ2-3	CASSLTSGDTQYF	TGTGCCAGCAGCTTAACCTCAGGTGATACGCAGTATTTT
TRBD1	-	TRBV7-9	TRBJ2-5	CASRRQGGLQETQYF	TGTGCCAGCAGAAGACAGGGGGGACTCCAAGAGACCCAGTACTTC
TRBD1	-	TRBV7-2	TRBJ2-1	CASSRPGQYNEQFF	TGTGCCAGCAGCCGCCCGGGACAGTACAATGAGCAGTTCTTC
-	few	TRBV19	TRBJ2-7	CASSIRVQGQGSEQYF	TGTGCCAGTAGTATAAGAGTGCAAGGCCAGGGTAGCGAGCAGTACTTC
-	few	TRBV6-1	TRBJ1-5	CASSEFYGQPQHF	TGTGCCAGCAGTGAATTTTACGGTCAGCCCCAGCATTTT
-	-	TRBV9	TRBJ1-6	CASSQGEGGGALNSPLHF	TGTGCCAGCAGCCAAGGGGAGGGAGGCGGAGCACTTAATTCACCCCTCCACTTT
TRBD1	few	TRBV2	TRBJ2-1	CASSWDRRDEQFF	TGTGCCAGCAGTTGGGACAGGAGGGATGAGCAGTTCTTC
TRBD1	once	TRBV5-5	TRBJ1-2	CASSQDRGYGYTF	TGTGCCAGCAGCCAGGACAGGGGCTATGGCTACACCTTC
-	-	TRBV25-1	TRBJ2-6	CASSTASSSGANVLTF	TGTGCCAGCAGTACAGCTTCAAGCTCTGGGGCCAACGTCCTGACTTTC
TRBD1	-	TRBV18	TRBJ1-3	CASSPSVGQGSGNTIYF	TGTGCCAGCTCACCATCGGTTGGACAGGGGTCTGGAAACACCATATATTTT
-	-	TRBV2	TRBJ2-7	CASSETSFSGEQYF	TGTGCCAGCAGTGAAACTAGCTTCTCGGGTGAGCAGTACTTC
TRBD1	-	TRBV7-2	TRBJ2-7	CASSFQQGVYEQYF	TGTGCCAGCAGCTTCCAACAGGGGGTCTACGAGCAGTACTTC
TRBD2	-	TRBV7-8	TRBJ2-5	CASSQTSGGAGQETQYF	TGTGCCAGCAGCCAGACTAGCGGGGGGGCGGGGCAAGAGACCCAGTACTTC
-	once	TRBV7-6	TRBJ1-4	CASSHQAEKLFF	TGTGCCAGCAGCCACCAGGCTGAAAAACTGTTTTTT
TRBD1	-	TRBV9	TRBJ1-2	CASSAGTGDDYGYTF	TGTGCCAGCAGCGCTGGGACAGGGGATGACTATGGCTACACCTTC
TRBD1	-	TRBV5-6	TRBJ2-3	CASSQGQGATDTQYF	TGTGCCAGCAGCCAGGGGCAGGGGGCAACAGATACGCAGTATTTT
-	-	TRBV5-4	TRBJ1-2	CASSLGQDHYGYTF	TGTGCCAGCAGCTTGGGACAGGACCATTATGGCTACACCTTC
TRBD1	once	TRBV5-6	TRBJ2-3	CASTDQSGTGWTDTQYF	TGTGCCAGCACCGACCAGAGCGGGACAGGGTGGACAGATACGCAGTATTTT
TRBD1	-	TRBV7-9	TRBJ1-1	CASSFWGTGYDSTEAFF	TGTGCCAGCAGCTTCTGGGGGACAGGGTATGATTCGACTGAAGCTTTCTTT
TRBD1	-	TRBV4-2	TRBJ1-1	CASSQYTQGGNTEAFF	TGTGCCAGCAGCCAATACACACAGGGGGGGAACACTGAAGCTTTCTTT
-	once	TRBV6-6	TRBJ1-2	CASRDRSFYGYTF	TGTGCCAGCAGAGACAGGAGTTTCTATGGCTACACCTTC
TRBD2	-	TRBV19	TRBJ2-2	CASSPWTSGGARTGELFF	TGTGCCAGTAGTCCATGGACTAGCGGGGGGGCTAGGACCGGGGAGCTGTTTTTT
-	-	TRBV7-2	TRBJ1-4	CASSKDSGSEKLFF	TGTGCCAGCAGCAAAGACAGTGGCTCCGAAAAACTGTTTTTT
-	few	TRBV6-5	TRBJ2-3	CASSYLGGFTDTQYF	TGTGCCAGCAGTTACCTCGGGGGATTCACAGATACGCAGTATTTT
-	-	TRBV7-9	TRBJ1-2	CASSLGRGQGGSNYGYTF	TGTGCCAGCAGCTTAGGTCGTGGGCAGGGAGGTAGCAACTATGGCTACACCTTC
-	once	TRBV20-1	TRBJ2-5	CSARASETQYF	TGCAGTGCTAGAGCCTCCGAGACCCAGTACTTC